Below, 14 T cell receptor beta chains from the same sample are listed, as sequenced in a study of blood T cell repertoires in COVID-19. The repertoire was sequenced with immunoSEQ multiplex PCR; TCRdb's copy has only in-frame clones and lacks some. The sample yields about 250,000 clones, approximately 85% seen once. Sequencing input: peripheral blood. The receptors originated from a woman in her 70s with acute or convalescent COVID-19.

The chain carries TRBV6-2 or TRBV6-3 and TRBJ2-3, with a tentative D call TRBD2 (5 bases). The germline CDR1 and CDR2 sequences are MNHEY and SVGEGT. V was clipped by 5 bases and J by 2 bases, with 20 bases between them. This CDR3 is built from 17 residues. CDR3 region: CASSASLRRENTDTQYF. For the CDR3, the DNA is TGTGCCAGCAGTGCCTCATTACGTAGGGAGAACACAGATACGCAGTATTTT.

V and J are TRBV19 and TRBJ2-3; the match to TRBD1 covers 8 bases. From germline, CDR1 is LNHDA and CDR2 SQIVND (reference sequence). There are 14 residues in the CDR3. The ends lost 7 bases at V and 2 bases at J; junction bases unmatched: 5. CDR3 sequence reads: CASTRTGPTDTQYF. The CDR3 nucleotides read TGTGCCAGTACCAGGACAGGGCCCACAGATACGCAGTATTTT.

The V and J genes are TRBV7-2 and TRBJ1-5, with 8 bases fitting TRBD1. CDR1 and CDR2 (germline): SGHTA, FQGNSA. CDR3 length equals 15 residues. The V gene end was trimmed by 0 bases and the J gene end by 7 bases; junction bases not matched to a gene: 5. CDR3 in DNA: TGTGCCAGCAGCTTAGCGCAGGGGGCTCGACAGCCCCAGCATTTT. Protein sequence: CASSLAQGARQPQHF.

V is TRBV6-2 or TRBV6-3 and J is TRBJ1-5, with TRBD1 identical over 7 bases. After removal of 2 bases from V and 4 bases from J, the junction contained 8 bases not matched to a gene. Per the germline V gene, CDR1 is MNHEY and CDR2 is SVGEGT. The CDR3 has 16 amino acids. CDR3 in DNA: TGTGCCAGCAGTTACCCGCGGACAGGCCTTAATCAGCCCCAGCATTTT. The encoded protein is CASSYPRTGLNQPQHF.

This clone was picked up one time. The chain employs TRBV6-5 and TRBJ1-5, with D unclear. Trimming removed 0 bases from V and 0 bases from J, with 6 bases in between. The CDR3 is 15 residues long. Looked up from germline, CDR1 is MNHEY and CDR2 is SVGAGI. The DNA for the CDR3 is TGTGCCAGCAGTTACTCGTCCCTTAGCAATCAGCCCCAGCATTTT. Its translation is CASSYSSLSNQPQHF.

CDR3 protein: CASRLAENTEAFF. DNA of the CDR3: TGCGCCAGCCGTTTGGCGGAGAACACTGAAGCTTTCTTT. The V call is TRBV10-1, the J call TRBJ1-1; D ambiguous. This CDR3 region has 13 residues. Trimming pared 8 bases from V and 1 base from J, leaving 11 bases between. Germline CDR1 is WNHNN and CDR2 is SYGVQD (reference sequence).

J is TRBJ1-6 and V is TRBV19; 9 positions agree with TRBD1. The CDR3 is 15 residues long. V trimming: 3 bases; J trimming: 7 bases; junction bases outside the gene matches: 4. CDR1 is LNHDA and CDR2 is SQIVND in the germline V gene (reference sequence). The CDR3 DNA sequence: TGTGCCAGTAGTATCTGGACAGGGGAGAATTCACCCCTCCACTTT. It codes for CASSIWTGENSPLHF.

The chain is built from TRBV5-6 and TRBJ1-2; D gene ambiguous. CDR1 and CDR2 from the germline V gene are SGHDT and YYEEEE. V shed 4 bases and J shed 12 bases, with 16 bases lying between them. The length of the CDR3 is 12 residues. CDR3 nucleotide sequence: TGTGCCAGCAGCCAATGGAGCGTCGCCAACACCTTC. Translating it yields CASSQWSVANTF.

The genes are TRBV6-6 and TRBJ2-3; 9 bases agree with TRBD2. CDR3 length: 16 residues. CDR1 is MNHNY and CDR2 is SVGAGI in the germline V gene (reference sequence). V gave up 4 bases and J gave up 3 bases; unmatched junction bases: 8. The CDR3 nucleotides are TGTGCCAGCAGTTTTCCCCTCGCGGGGGGGACAGATACGCAGTATTTT. Its translation is CASSFPLAGGTDTQYF.

The chain has TRBV3-1 (or the pseudogene TRBV3-2) and TRBJ2-5; the match to TRBD2 covers 10 bases. This CDR3 contains 16 residues. Germline loops: CDR1 LGHDT, CDR2 YNNKEL (reference sequence). J gave up 5 bases and V 4 bases, and 10 bases lay outside the gene matches. This CDR3 reads CASSLLGAGGSETQYF. The CDR3 DNA follows: TGTGCCAGCAGCCTACTGGGAGCGGGGGGGTCTGAGACCCAGTACTTC.

The chain recombines TRBV7-9 with TRBJ1-3, with 7 bases matching TRBD1. V lost 5 bases to trimming and J lost 3 bases; unmatched junction nucleotides: 10. From germline, CDR1 is SEHNR and CDR2 FQNEAQ (reference sequence). The CDR3 has 16 amino acids. The CDR3 protein is CASSRKTGTDGNTIYF. The CDR3 DNA reads as TGTGCCAGCAGCAGGAAAACGGGGACAGATGGAAACACCATATATTTT.

This clone occurred once. V is TRBV10-3 and J is TRBJ1-6, with 9 bases lining up with TRBD1. Germline V gene lookup returns CDR1 ENHRY and CDR2 SYGVKD. This CDR3 is 14 amino acids long. The ends lost 5 bases at V and 5 bases at J; junction bases unmatched: 1. CDR3 DNA: TGTGCCATCAGTAGACAGGGGGATAATTCACCCCTCCACTTT. It encodes CAISRQGDNSPLHF.

This clone appeared once. V gene TRBV6-2 or TRBV6-3 combines with J gene TRBJ1-1; D not resolved. The germline V gene has CDR1 MNHEY and CDR2 SVGEGT. The V end was cut by 0 bases, the J end by 1 base, with 9 bases between. The CDR3 is made up of 15 amino acids. CDR3 amino acids: CASSYSRQPNTEAFF. CDR3 nucleotide sequence: TGTGCCAGCAGTTACTCGAGGCAGCCGAACACTGAAGCTTTCTTT.

This clone was counted once. V and J are TRBV11-2 and TRBJ1-2; a weak D match, TRBD1 (5 bases). From germline, CDR1 is SGHAT and CDR2 FQNNGV. The length of the CDR3 is 14 residues. V was cut by 5 bases and J by 4 bases, with 14 bases left in between. DNA for the CDR3: TGTGCCAGCAGCCGATCGGACACGAGCTATGGCTACACCTTC. Its protein is CASSRSDTSYGYTF. Full variable domain (remainder filled in from reference TRBV11-2 and TRBJ1-2): EAGVAQSPRYKIIEKRQSVAFWCNPISGHATLYWYQQILGQGPKLLIQFQNNGVVDDSQLPKDRFSAERLKGVDSTLKIQPAKLEDSAVYLCASSRSDTSYGYTFGSGTRLTVV.